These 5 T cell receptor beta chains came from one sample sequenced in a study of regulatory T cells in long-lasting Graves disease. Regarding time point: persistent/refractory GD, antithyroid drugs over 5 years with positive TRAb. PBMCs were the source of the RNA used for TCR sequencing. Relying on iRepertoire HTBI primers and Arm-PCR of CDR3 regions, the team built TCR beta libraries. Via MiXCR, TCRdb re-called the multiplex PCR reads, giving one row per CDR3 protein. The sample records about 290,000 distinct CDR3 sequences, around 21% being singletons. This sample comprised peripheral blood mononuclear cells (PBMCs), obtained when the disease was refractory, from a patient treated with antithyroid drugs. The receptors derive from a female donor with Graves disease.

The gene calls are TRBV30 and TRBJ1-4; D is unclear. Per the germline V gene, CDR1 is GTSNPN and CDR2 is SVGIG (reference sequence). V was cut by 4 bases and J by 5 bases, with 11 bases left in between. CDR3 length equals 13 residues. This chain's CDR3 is CAWNGGPNEKLFF. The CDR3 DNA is TGTGCCTGGAATGGAGGACCGAATGAAAAACTGTTTTTT.

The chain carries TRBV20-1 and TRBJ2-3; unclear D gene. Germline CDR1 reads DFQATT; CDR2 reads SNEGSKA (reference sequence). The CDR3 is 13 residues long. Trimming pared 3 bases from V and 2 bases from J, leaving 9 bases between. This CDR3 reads CSASLAVTDTQYF. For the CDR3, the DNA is TGCAGTGCTAGTCTCGCGGTCACAGATACGCAGTATTTT.

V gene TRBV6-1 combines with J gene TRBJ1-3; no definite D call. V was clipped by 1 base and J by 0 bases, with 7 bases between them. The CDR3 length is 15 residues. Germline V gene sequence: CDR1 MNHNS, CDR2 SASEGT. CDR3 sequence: CASSEVARSGNTIYF. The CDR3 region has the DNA TGTGCCAGCAGTGAAGTAGCCCGCTCTGGAAACACCATATATTTT.

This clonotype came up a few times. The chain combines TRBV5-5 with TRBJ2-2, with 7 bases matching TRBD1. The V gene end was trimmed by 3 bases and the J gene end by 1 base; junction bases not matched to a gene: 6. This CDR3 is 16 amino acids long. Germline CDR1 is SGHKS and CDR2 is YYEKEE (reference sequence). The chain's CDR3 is CASSSTGVRNTGELFF. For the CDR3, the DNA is TGTGCCAGCAGCTCAACAGGGGTTCGGAACACCGGGGAGCTGTTTTTT.

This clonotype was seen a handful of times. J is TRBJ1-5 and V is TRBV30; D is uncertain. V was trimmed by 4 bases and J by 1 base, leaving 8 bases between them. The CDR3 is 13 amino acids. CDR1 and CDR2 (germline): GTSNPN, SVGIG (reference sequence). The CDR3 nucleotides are TGTGCCTGGAACGGACGAAGCAATCAGCCCCAGCATTTT. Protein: CAWNGRSNQPQHF.